Shown below are 11 T cell receptor beta chains from a single sample sequenced in a study of TIL therapy for anti-PD-1-resistant metastatic lung cancer. The time point was: pre-treatment sample, taken before nivolumab and TIL therapy. This was the immunoSEQ v3 assay. The method was immunoSEQ multiplex PCR; TCRdb's version includes in-frame clones alone and lacks a portion of them. The sample yields about 59,000 clones, more than 60% seen once. Specimen: blood, collected at baseline. These receptors were collected from a person aged 25 to 80 with non-small cell lung cancer.

The gene calls are TRBV27 and TRBJ2-7; either TRBD1 or TRBD2 may fit D (6 bases each). CDR1 is MNHEY and CDR2 is SMNVEV in the germline V gene (reference sequence). V shed 1 base and J shed 0 bases, with 10 bases lying between them. This CDR3 has 15 amino acids. The CDR3 here is CASSLLQGGSYEQYF. The CDR3 nucleotides read TGTGCCAGCAGTTTATTACAGGGAGGCTCCTACGAGCAGTACTTC.

The rearrangement joins TRBV14 to TRBJ2-7; possibly TRBD1 for D (6 bases). Trimming stripped 6 bases from V and 3 bases from J, with 9 bases between. Germline lookup yields CDR1 SGHDN and CDR2 FVKESK. The CDR3 is 12 residues long. DNA of the CDR3: TGTGCCAGCAGTCAACAGGGCTACGAGCAGTACTTC. Translation gives CASSQQGYEQYF.

This chain's CDR3 is CASSIVGYQPQHF. The CDR3 DNA reads as TGTGCCAGCAGTATCGTGGGCTATCAGCCCCAGCATTTT. The rearrangement joins TRBV27 to TRBJ1-5; D is uncertain. Between the trimmed V and J ends, which lost 5 bases and 5 bases, there was a span of 10 bases. Germline V gene data show CDR1 as MNHEY and CDR2 as SMNVEV (reference sequence). The CDR3 is made up of 13 amino acids.

This chain connects TRBV7-9 to TRBJ1-5; 10 bases align to TRBD1. Germline V gene lookup returns CDR1 SEHNR and CDR2 FQNEAQ (reference sequence). The CDR3 totals 15 residues. After removal of 6 bases from V and 7 bases from J, the junction contained 9 bases not matched to a gene. CDR3 bases: TGTGCCAGCAGTCTGACAGGGGGCGCCCGGCAGCCCCAGCATTTT. Protein sequence: CASSLTGGARQPQHF.

The V gene is TRBV4-3, the J gene TRBJ2-1, with 8 bases aligning to TRBD2. The germline CDR1 and CDR2 sequences are LGHNA and YSLEER. Losses at the gene ends were 0 bases for V and 9 bases for J; bases not matched to a gene: 19. The CDR3 has 19 residues. CDR3 in amino acids: CASSQDAAGEGGWSFEQFF. The CDR3 DNA reads TGCGCCAGCAGCCAAGATGCAGCGGGAGAGGGGGGGTGGAGTTTTGAGCAGTTCTTC.

This clone was detected a few times. The chain has TRBV4-2 and TRBJ2-1; D is perhaps TRBD2 (6 bases). This CDR3 is built from 15 residues. V dropped 1 base and J dropped 0 bases, with 7 bases sitting between them. In germline, CDR1 is LGHNA, CDR2 YNFKEQ. CDR3 bases: TGTGCCAGCAGCCAAGTAGCGGTCTCCTACAATGAGCAGTTCTTC. Residues: CASSQVAVSYNEQFF.

This clone was seen once. V usage is TRBV9 and J usage is TRBJ2-3; D is ambiguous. Trimming took off 4 bases at V and 1 base at J, with 13 bases between the two ends. The V gene's germline CDR1 is SGDLS and CDR2 YYNGEE. The CDR3 runs to 15 residues. This CDR3 reads CASSSGQTGTDTQYF. The CDR3 DNA reads TGTGCCAGCAGCTCCGGTCAGACGGGCACAGATACGCAGTATTTT.

J is TRBJ2-7 and V is TRBV27; D may match TRBD1 or TRBD2 (7 bases each). The germline V gene encodes CDR1 MNHEY and CDR2 SMNVEV (reference sequence). Trimming removed 3 bases from V and 4 bases from J, with 28 bases in between. This CDR3 is built from 19 residues. The CDR3 DNA sequence: TGTGCCAGCAGTTTCTTGGGACAGAGACGAAGCGGGATAAGGTACGAGCAGTACTTC. It is translated as CASSFLGQRRSGIRYEQYF.

This chain joins TRBV30 and TRBJ1-3; unclear D gene. The length of the CDR3 is 16 residues. V was shortened by 2 bases and J by 1 base, with 15 bases between the two germline ends. CDR1 is GTSNPN and CDR2 is SVGIG in the germline V gene (reference sequence). The CDR3: CAWSPRGIVSGNTIYF. The CDR3 bases are TGTGCCTGGAGTCCAAGAGGGATTGTATCTGGAAACACCATATATTTT.

The rearrangement joins TRBV19 to TRBJ1-5; D is unresolved. Germline values: CDR1 LNHDA, CDR2 SQIVND (reference sequence). CDR3 size: 15 residues. The V gene lost 4 bases and the J gene lost 1 base, with 11 bases spanning the gap. The CDR3 sequence: CASSNGRVSNQPQHF. The DNA of the CDR3 is TGTGCCAGTAGTAACGGCCGGGTGAGCAATCAGCCCCAGCATTTT.

The V and J genes are TRBV6-5 and TRBJ1-6; D is unclear. The CDR3 has 16 amino acids. Between the trimmed V and J ends, which lost 0 bases and 3 bases, there was a span of 9 bases. Germline V gene lookup returns CDR1 MNHEY and CDR2 SVGAGI. The DNA of the CDR3 is TGTGCCAGCAGTTACTCACGGTTTTTCTATAATTCACCCCTCCACTTT. Its translation is CASSYSRFFYNSPLHF.